The clone carrying this TCR beta chain was observed once. Its antigen is still unknown. This CDR3 is also generated by other DNA sequences in the sample. TCRdb keeps only in-frame clones here, not all; method: immunoSEQ multiplex PCR. The repertoire holds roughly 2 million clones, 85% to 95% seen once, with 0.13% in the top ten. This entry comes from a study of shared clonotypes between healthy human individuals. Points from the study as a whole: Rarefaction showed sorted-subset sequencing was incomplete despite large depth.

The CDR3 loop spans 13 amino acids. Deletions cut 3 bases from V and 2 bases from J, with 7 bases between. The germline gives CDR1 MNHEY, CDR2 SVGAGI. Sequenced material: naive CD4+ T cells sorted from blood. Subset reported: CD45RA+ positively selected. The clonotype originates from a man younger than 35 in good health. The rearrangement joins TRBV6-5 to TRBJ1-1, with D unclear. CDR3 residues: CASSYGQNTEAFF. The DNA for the CDR3 is TGTGCCAGCAGTTATGGCCAAAACACTGAAGCTTTCTTT.